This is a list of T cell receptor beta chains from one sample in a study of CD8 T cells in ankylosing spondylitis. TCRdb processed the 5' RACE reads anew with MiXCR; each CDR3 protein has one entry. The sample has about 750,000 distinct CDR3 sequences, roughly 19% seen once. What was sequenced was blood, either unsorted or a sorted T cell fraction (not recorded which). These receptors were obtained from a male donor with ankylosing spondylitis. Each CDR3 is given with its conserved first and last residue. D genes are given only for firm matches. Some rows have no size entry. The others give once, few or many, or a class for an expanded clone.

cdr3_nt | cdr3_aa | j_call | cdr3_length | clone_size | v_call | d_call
TGCAGTGCCCCAGCGGGCTCCAAAAACATTCAGTACTTC | CSAPAGSKNIQYF | TRBJ2-4 | 13 | . | TRBV20-1 | .
TGCAGTGCTAGAGTCTCAGGGTCCCCCTACGAGCAGTACTTC | CSARVSGSPYEQYF | TRBJ2-7 | 14 | . | TRBV20-1 | .
TGCGCCAGCAGCCAAGAATCGGGCAGGTCACCCCTCCACTTT | CASSQESGRSPLHF | TRBJ1-6 | 14 | . | TRBV4-1 | .
TGCGCCAGCAGCCAAGAGTGGACAGGGGGGACTGAAGCTTTCTTT | CASSQEWTGGTEAFF | TRBJ1-1 | 15 | . | TRBV4-1 | TRBD1
TGTGCCAGCAGCGCCCCTTTGGGAGATACGCAGTATTTT | CASSAPLGDTQYF | TRBJ2-3 | 13 | . | TRBV7-9 | .
TGCGCCAGCAGCCACCGGAGGGGCGACTATGGCTACACCTTC | CASSHRRGDYGYTF | TRBJ1-2 | 14 | few | TRBV4-1 | .
TGTGCCAGTACTATAGCGGGGGGTTCCCCCTACAATGAGCAGTTCTTC | CASTIAGGSPYNEQFF | TRBJ2-1 | 16 | few | TRBV19 | TRBD2
TGTGCCAGCCAAACAATAGGCCATGAGCAGTTCTTC | CASQTIGHEQFF | TRBJ2-1 | 12 | . | TRBV18 | .
TGTGCCACCAGCAGATCACGAATCGGAGAGACCCAGTACTTC | CATSRSRIGETQYF | TRBJ2-5 | 14 | few | TRBV15 | .
TGTGCCAGCAGCTCCCCCTACAATGAGCAGTTCTTC | CASSSPYNEQFF | TRBJ2-1 | 12 | . | TRBV7-2 | .
TGTGCCAGCACCCTAGGGGGGACAGGGGATCGGGAGCAGTACTTC | CASTLGGTGDREQYF | TRBJ2-7 | 15 | few | TRBV6-1 | TRBD1
TGTGCCAGCAGCATTCTAGCGGACTCCTACGAGCAGTACTTC | CASSILADSYEQYF | TRBJ2-7 | 14 | . | TRBV7-8 | TRBD2
TGTGCCAGCACCCGCGGGGAGTCCGGGGAGCTGTTTTTT | CASTRGESGELFF | TRBJ2-2 | 13 | once | TRBV6-1 | .
TGTGCCAGCAGCAGGGCGCAGAACACTGAAGCTTTCTTT | CASSRAQNTEAFF | TRBJ1-1 | 13 | . | TRBV6-4 | .
TGTGCCAGCAGCGCCACGGGGCCGATGAACACTGAAGCTTTCTTT | CASSATGPMNTEAFF | TRBJ1-1 | 15 | . | TRBV9 | .
TGTGCCAGCAGCCGGGGACAGGGACAGGGGAACACTGAAGCTTTCTTT | CASSRGQGQGNTEAFF | TRBJ1-1 | 16 | few | TRBV4-2 | TRBD1
TGCAGTGCTAGAGATCGCCGACAGGCTCCTCACCTCTATGGCTACACCTTC | CSARDRRQAPHLYGYTF | TRBJ1-2 | 17 | few | TRBV20-1 | .
TGCGCCAGCAGGCTGACTGGATTTTACCAAGAGACCCAGTACTTC | CASRLTGFYQETQYF | TRBJ2-5 | 15 | few | TRBV5-1 | .
TGCAGTGCAGCCGGGCTTCAAACCCGAATGAACACTGAAGCTTTCTTT | CSAAGLQTRMNTEAFF | TRBJ1-1 | 16 | few | TRBV20-1 | .
TGTGCCAGCAGCTTAGCTAGGGGGGTAGAGACCCAGTACTTC | CASSLARGVETQYF | TRBJ2-5 | 14 | . | TRBV11-2 | .
TGTGCCAGCAGCCAAGCCGCACAGACCCAGTACTTC | CASSQAAQTQYF | TRBJ2-5 | 12 | few | TRBV3-1 | .
TGTGCCAGCTCAGCCCAGATTAGAAGCGAGACCCAGTACTTC | CASSAQIRSETQYF | TRBJ2-5 | 14 | few | TRBV18 | .
TGCGCCAGCAGCTTGATGGCGATAGCGGGGGGGTACAATGAGCAGTTCTTC | CASSLMAIAGGYNEQFF | TRBJ2-1 | 17 | . | TRBV5-1 | TRBD2
TGTGCCAGCACAAACGGCGGGGTGGGGATAGAGACCCAGTACTTC | CASTNGGVGIETQYF | TRBJ2-5 | 15 | . | TRBV12-3/TRBV12-4 | .
TGTGCCAGCAGTGAGAGTACGAACACCGGGGAGCTGTTTTTT | CASSESTNTGELFF | TRBJ2-2 | 14 | . | TRBV27 | .
TGTGCCAGCAGGACCCACCAGGGTTTCGGGGAGCTGTTTTTT | CASRTHQGFGELFF | TRBJ2-2 | 14 | . | TRBV5-5 | .